This is a list of T cell receptor beta chains from one sample in a study of cytomegalovirus exposure and HLA in healthy donors. Sequenced by immunoSEQ multiplex PCR; TCRdb stores in-frame clones only, minus some. The top ten hold 2.2% of the sample, which has some 120,000 clones, around 86% seen once. Source material: PBMCs. The receptor set was obtained from a woman in her thirties or forties in good health and CMV-seronegative. The CDR3 runs from the conserved cysteine through the conserved F or W. Each record gives: J gene, V gene, CDR3 protein.

TRBJ1-1,TRBV5-4,CASRWDRGRTEAFF
TRBJ2-7,TRBV19,CASSILAGGSYEQYF
TRBJ1-5,TRBV6-1,CASSEGSGRGTHQPQHF
TRBJ2-1,TRBV5-3,CARSITGIQQFF
TRBJ1-1,TRBV30,CASSRGSLLNTEAFF
TRBJ2-7,TRBV11-2,CASSSGISYEQYF
TRBJ1-2,TRBV21-1,CASSKRGTMGLGYTF
TRBJ2-7,TRBV18,CASSPTKSSYEQYF
TRBJ2-5,TRBV4-3,CASSHHSGGGGETQYF
TRBJ1-3,TRBV19,CASRGGRGNTIYF
TRBJ2-1,TRBV13,CASSRTSQSNEQFF
TRBJ2-5,TRBV27,CASSKSGIDQYF
TRBJ1-2,TRBV2,CASRATGVIYGYTF
TRBJ1-2,TRBV15,CATSPRTGLDYGYTF
TRBJ2-1,TRBV2,CATKRGPMTYNEQFF
TRBJ2-7,TRBV19,CASSIGMYGGTYEQYF
TRBJ1-1,TRBV28,CASSFNRGERSWDTEAFF
TRBJ2-1,TRBV5-6,CASSLGLASNEQFF
TRBJ1-2,TRBV27,CASSHPGTRIRNYGYTF
TRBJ2-7,TRBV6-5,CASSPPGQEREQYF